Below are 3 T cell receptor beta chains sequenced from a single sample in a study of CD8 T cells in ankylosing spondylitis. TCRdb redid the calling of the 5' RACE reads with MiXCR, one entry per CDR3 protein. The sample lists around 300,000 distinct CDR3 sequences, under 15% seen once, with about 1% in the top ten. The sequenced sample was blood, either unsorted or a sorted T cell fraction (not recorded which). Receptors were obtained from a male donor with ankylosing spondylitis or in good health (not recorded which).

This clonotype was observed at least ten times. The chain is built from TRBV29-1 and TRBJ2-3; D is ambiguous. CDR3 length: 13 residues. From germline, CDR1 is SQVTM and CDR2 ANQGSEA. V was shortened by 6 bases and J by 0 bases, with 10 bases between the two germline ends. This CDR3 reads CSVGPGSTDTQYF. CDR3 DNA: TGCAGCGTCGGCCCCGGTAGCACAGATACGCAGTATTTT.

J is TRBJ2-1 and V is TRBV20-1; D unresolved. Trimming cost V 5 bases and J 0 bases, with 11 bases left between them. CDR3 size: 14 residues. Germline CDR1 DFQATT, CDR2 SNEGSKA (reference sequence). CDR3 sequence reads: CSARNLLSYNEQFF. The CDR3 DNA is TGCAGTGCTCGTAACCTGCTCTCCTACAATGAGCAGTTCTTC.

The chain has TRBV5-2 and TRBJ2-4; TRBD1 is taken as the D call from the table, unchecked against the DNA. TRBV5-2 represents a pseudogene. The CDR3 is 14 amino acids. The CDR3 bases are TGTGCCATGGGCCCCGGGCTTCTCGGGAACATTCAGTACTTC. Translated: CAMGPGLLGNIQYF.